These 12 T cell receptor beta chains were sequenced from one sample in a study of T cells after yellow fever vaccination. TCRdb re-called the 5' RACE reads through MiXCR, storing one row per CDR3 protein. The table lists 200,000 to 300,000 distinct CDR3 sequences, 10% to 15% of them singletons. The sample here was CD4+ T cells sorted from PBMCs, taken 45 days after the yellow fever booster vaccination. Receptors were obtained from a man aged 30 to 45 who received the YFV17D yellow fever vaccine.

This clonotype showed up just a few times. The chain is built from TRBV20-1 and TRBJ2-5, with TRBD1 matching 8 bases. This CDR3 has 17 residues. Germline V gives CDR1 DFQATT, CDR2 SNEGSKA (reference sequence). With 2 bases clipped from V and 5 bases from J, the junction kept 16 bases outside the gene matches. The CDR3 protein is CSARLVRGPQKEETQYF. CDR3 DNA: TGCAGTGCTAGATTGGTCAGGGGGCCCCAGAAAGAGGAGACCCAGTACTTC.

This clonotype was recorded only once. Being one base from a much bigger clone, this may be a read error. The rearrangement links TRBV20-1 to TRBJ1-2, with D perhaps TRBD1 (5 bases). The CDR3 consists of 13 residues. From germline, CDR1 is DFQATT and CDR2 SNEGSKA (reference sequence). This CDR3 is CGARDIGGDGYTF. CDR3 bases: TGCGGTGCTAGAGATATCGGGGGGGATGGCTACACCTTC.

The CDR3 DNA sequence: TGTGCCATCGGCGGCATGAGCTCCTACAATGAGCAGTTCTTC. It translates to CAIGGMSSYNEQFF. The chain uses TRBV10-3 and TRBJ2-1; no reliable D call. CDR1 and CDR2 from the germline V gene are ENHRY and SYGVKD. Deletions cut 8 bases from V and 0 bases from J, with 11 bases between. CDR3 length equals 14 residues.

This chain uses TRBV18 with TRBJ2-1, with no clear D. Trimming left V 0 bases short and J 5 bases short, with 8 bases between. CDR1 is KGHSH, CDR2 LQKENI, per germline. This CDR3 is 14 amino acids long. The CDR3 bases are TGTGCCAGCTCACCACCAGCTGGGGACAATGAGCAGTTCTTC. It yields the protein CASSPPAGDNEQFF.

In this sample, this clonotype turned up a few times. The chain uses TRBV6-5 and TRBJ2-1; no reliable D call. Looked up from germline, CDR1 is MNHEY and CDR2 is SVGAGI. Trimming took 0 bases from V and 1 from J, leaving 7 bases between them. The CDR3 is made up of 15 amino acids. The CDR3 bases are TGTGCCAGCAGTTACTCGGGGAAATCCTACAATGAGCAGTTCTTC. Protein: CASSYSGKSYNEQFF.

The genes are TRBV5-6 and TRBJ2-3; possible D gene TRBD2, 5 bases. There are 15 residues in the CDR3. The germline V and J ends were trimmed by 4 bases and 3 bases, with 15 bases remaining between them. Germline V lookup: CDR1 SGHDT, CDR2 YYEEEE. DNA of the CDR3: TGTGCCAGCAGCATGACACCTACGGGGACAGATACGCAGTATTTT. Encoded protein: CASSMTPTGTDTQYF.

This clonotype has only a few counts. V gene TRBV3-1 combines with J gene TRBJ2-7, with 8 bases that match TRBD2. The CDR3 totals 14 residues. V was pared by 1 base and J by 9 bases, with 8 bases of the junction left unmatched. Germline lookup yields CDR1 LGHDT and CDR2 YNNKEL (reference sequence). CDR3 residues: CASSQGREGPTQYF. The CDR3 nucleotides are TGTGCCAGCAGCCAAGGTCGGGAGGGCCCCACGCAGTACTTC.

The sample holds a few counts of this clonotype. The chain recombines TRBV10-3 with TRBJ2-5; 12 positions agree with TRBD2. The junction had 5 bases not matched to a gene; V was cut back by 11 bases and J by 1 base. Germline V CDR1 and CDR2: ENHRY, SYGVKD. The CDR3 spans 14 residues. CDR3 sequence: CAVSSGRAQETQYF. The CDR3 DNA follows: TGTGCCGTCTCTAGCGGGAGGGCCCAAGAGACCCAGTACTTC.

This clonotype was seen a handful of times. The chain uses TRBV18 and TRBJ2-1, with TRBD2 identical over 16 bases. V trimming: 2 bases; J trimming: 0 bases; junction bases outside the gene matches: 1. The CDR3 spans 18 residues. CDR1 is KGHSH and CDR2 is LQKENI in the germline V gene. The CDR3 nucleotides read TGTGCCAGCTCACCAGGGACTAGCGGGAGGGCCTCCTACAATGAGCAGTTCTTC. Protein: CASSPGTSGRASYNEQFF. Full variable domain (remainder filled in from reference TRBV18 and TRBJ2-1): NAGVMQNPRHLVRRRGQEARLRCSPMKGHSHVYWYRQLPEEGLKFMVYLQKENIIDESGMPKERFSAEFPKEGPSILRIQQVVRGDSAAYFCASSPGTSGRASYNEQFFGPGTRLTVL.

The chain couples TRBV5-1 to TRBJ2-5, with no clear D. Between the trimmed V and J ends, which lost 6 bases and 2 bases, there was a span of 8 bases. This CDR3 comprises 12 residues. The V gene's germline CDR1 is SGHRS and CDR2 YFSETQ. The CDR3 sequence: CASTENQETQYF. DNA for the CDR3: TGCGCCAGCACGGAGAATCAAGAGACCCAGTACTTC. The full variable domain, with the rest looked up from reference TRBV5-1 and TRBJ2-5, is KAGVTQTPRYLIKTRGQQVTLSCSPISGHRSVSWYQQTPGQGLQFLFEYFSETQRNKGNFPGRFSGRQFSNSRSEMNVSTLELGDSALYLCASTENQETQYFGPGTRLLVL.

The chain uses TRBV24-1 and TRBJ2-5; D possibly corresponds to TRBD2 (6 bases). This CDR3 is built from 17 residues. The germline gives CDR1 KGHDR, CDR2 SFDVKD. With 1 base removed from V and 5 bases from J, the gap between germline ends came to 19 bases. The CDR3 nucleotides read TGTGCCACCAGTGATTTTAAAGGTCGGGGGAGTTCGGAGACCCAGTACTTC. Its translation is CATSDFKGRGSSETQYF.

The table lists this clonotype with many counts. The V gene is TRBV12-3 or TRBV12-4, the J gene TRBJ1-3; tentative D call: TRBD1 (5 bases). With 3 bases removed from V and 3 bases from J, the gap between germline ends came to 6 bases. The CDR3 runs to 13 residues. The DNA of the CDR3 is TGTGCCAGCAGTTTCCAGGGTGGAAACACCATATATTTT. It is translated as CASSFQGGNTIYF.